Each of the 11 T cell receptor beta chains below was sequenced from the same sample in a study of PD-L1 blockade in urothelial cancer (dated by TCRdb to the late 2010s). The method was the immunoSEQ multiplex PCR assay. This is the immuneACCESS table as TCRdb keeps it, with only in-frame sequences that have V and J called. A part of the clones is gone; compared with another copy, unresolved V genes explain less than half, and the rest is unexplained. This sample lists 46,000 or so clones; 87% were detected once. Roughly 8.2% of the sample belongs to the ten largest clones. Sequenced material: PBMCs, taken around atezolizumab (anti-PD-L1) treatment. All receptors derive from a man between 60 and 75 years old with urothelial cancer.

The rearrangement links TRBV10-3 to TRBJ1-4, with D uncertain. Germline lookup yields CDR1 ENHRY and CDR2 SYGVKD. V shed 4 bases and J shed 7 bases, with 13 bases lying between them. This CDR3 contains 14 residues. CDR3 DNA sequence: TGTGCCATCAGTGGGACTGGGGAGGGTGAAAAACTGTTTTTT. This sequence encodes CAISGTGEGEKLFF.

The chain has TRBV7-2 and TRBJ2-2; tentative D call: TRBD2 (6 bases). V lost 3 bases and J lost 4, with 18 bases in between. This CDR3 is 17 amino acids long. CDR1 and CDR2 from the germline V gene are SGHTA and FQGNSA. The CDR3 protein is CASSFRPGGDSTGELFF. The CDR3 nucleotides are TGTGCCAGCAGCTTCCGCCCAGGCGGGGACTCCACCGGGGAGCTGTTTTTT.

This clone was picked up a small number of times. The chain has TRBV30 and TRBJ1-5; TRBD1 aligns across 8 bases. This CDR3 region has 13 residues. Germline V gene lookup returns CDR1 GTSNPN and CDR2 SVGIG (reference sequence). The trim removed 0 bases at V and 5 bases at J, leaving 0 bases unmatched. The CDR3 spells CAWSVTGDQPQHF. The DNA of the CDR3 is TGTGCCTGGAGTGTGACAGGGGATCAGCCCCAGCATTTT.

V is TRBV6-5 and J is TRBJ1-4; no clear D gene. The ends were cut back, 0 bases at V and 0 bases at J, with 8 bases in the middle. Germline loops: CDR1 MNHEY, CDR2 SVGAGI. This CDR3 spans 16 amino acids. CDR3 residues: CASSYSGRATNEKLFF. CDR3 nucleotide sequence: TGTGCCAGCAGTTACTCGGGCCGAGCAACTAATGAAAAACTGTTTTTT.

CDR3 DNA sequence: TGTGCCAGCAGCCCACAGGGGCGCTTTGGCTACACCTTC. Translation: CASSPQGRFGYTF. This chain uses TRBV9 with TRBJ1-2, with TRBD1 matching over 7 bases. After removal of 4 bases from V and 7 bases from J, the junction contained 7 bases not matched to a gene. Germline-derived CDR1 and CDR2 are SGDLS and YYNGEE. The CDR3 consists of 13 residues.

The genes are TRBV5-4 and TRBJ2-5; D is possibly TRBD1 (6 bases). The germline CDR1 and CDR2 sequences are SGHNT and YYREEE (reference sequence). This CDR3 region has 13 residues. Trimming cost V 2 bases and J 6 bases, with 11 bases left between them. Written as DNA, the CDR3 is TGTGCCAGCAGCTTACAGGGAACGCAGACCCAGTACTTC. This sequence encodes CASSLQGTQTQYF.

The rearrangement links TRBV27 to TRBJ2-7; no clear D. The CDR3 is 13 residues long. Germline lookup yields CDR1 MNHEY and CDR2 SMNVEV (reference sequence). Between the trimmed V and J ends, which lost 1 base and 1 base, there was a span of 5 bases. The CDR3 is CASSLLNSYEQYF. The CDR3 nucleotides read TGTGCCAGCAGTTTATTAAATTCCTACGAGCAGTACTTC.

This chain joins TRBV28 and TRBJ1-5; maybe TRBD1 (6 bases). Germline lookup yields CDR1 MDHEN and CDR2 SYDVKM. Trimming took 8 bases from V and 0 from J, leaving 14 bases between them. The CDR3 runs 15 residues. DNA of the CDR3: TGTGCCAGCCGAAAAGGACAGCATAGCAATCAGCCCCAGCATTTT. Translating it yields CASRKGQHSNQPQHF.

The CDR3 here is CASSIVGGTGELFF. The CDR3 DNA reads as TGTGCCAGTAGTATAGTAGGAGGAACCGGGGAGCTGTTTTTT. This sequence joins TRBV19 and TRBJ2-2; D perhaps matches TRBD2 (5 bases). Trimming left V 1 base short and J 5 bases short, with 8 bases between. The CDR3 is made up of 14 amino acids. Germline V gene lookup returns CDR1 LNHDA and CDR2 SQIVND (reference sequence).

This chain's CDR3 is CASMSPKLSGNTIYF. CDR3 sequence (DNA): TGTGCCAGCATGAGTCCAAAACTCTCTGGAAACACCATATATTTT. The chain links TRBV7-2 to TRBJ1-3; D gene unclear. This CDR3 spans 15 amino acids. Germline values: CDR1 SGHTA, CDR2 FQGNSA. Trimming removed 7 bases at V and 0 bases at J, with 13 bases between.

The chain carries TRBV6-5 and TRBJ1-2; possibly TRBD1 for D (6 bases). The CDR3 has 13 residues. Germline V gene lookup returns CDR1 MNHEY and CDR2 SVGAGI. The V gene lost 5 bases and the J gene lost 4 bases, with 11 bases spanning the gap. The DNA of the CDR3 is TGTGCCAGCAGTCAAACAGGGTTCTATGGCTACACCTTC. Its protein product is CASSQTGFYGYTF.